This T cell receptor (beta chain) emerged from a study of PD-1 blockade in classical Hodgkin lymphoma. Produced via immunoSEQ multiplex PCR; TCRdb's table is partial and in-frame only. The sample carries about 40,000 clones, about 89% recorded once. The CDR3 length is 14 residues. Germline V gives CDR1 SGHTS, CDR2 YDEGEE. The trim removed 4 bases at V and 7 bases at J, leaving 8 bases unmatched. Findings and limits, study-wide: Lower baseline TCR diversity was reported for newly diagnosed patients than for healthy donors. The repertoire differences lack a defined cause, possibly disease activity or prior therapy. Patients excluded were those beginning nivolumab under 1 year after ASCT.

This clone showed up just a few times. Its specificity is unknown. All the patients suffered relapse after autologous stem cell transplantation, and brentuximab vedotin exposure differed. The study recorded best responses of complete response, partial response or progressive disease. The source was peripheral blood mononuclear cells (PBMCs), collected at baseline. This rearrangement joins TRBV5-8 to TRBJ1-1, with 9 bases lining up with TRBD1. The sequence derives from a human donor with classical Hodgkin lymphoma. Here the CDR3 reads CASSATGGRDEAFF. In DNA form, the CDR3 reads TGTGCCAGCAGCGCAACAGGGGGCCGGGATGAAGCTTTCTTT.